These 24 T cell receptor beta chains were all obtained from the same sample, sequenced in a study of graft-versus-host responses after intestinal transplantation. No antigen is known for these receptors. Repertoires were generated with immunoSEQ multiplex PCR, while TCRdb's copy carries only in-frame clones and drops some. Counted here are around 64,000 clones, around 93% occurring once; the ten biggest clones make up 0.38%. The sample in question was unstimulated CD4+ T cells sorted from spleen or lymph node cells, obtained before transplant. Receptor source: a human donor who was the organ donor for an intestinal transplant.

V usage is TRBV6-5 and J usage is TRBJ1-2; the D gene is possibly TRBD1 (5 bases). Germline V gives CDR1 MNHEY, CDR2 SVGAGI. The germline V and J ends were trimmed by 6 bases and 8 bases, with 16 bases remaining between them. The CDR3 has 13 amino acids. CDR3 nucleotide sequence: TGTGCCAGCAGACCCACGGCAGGGAGCGGCTACACCTTC. Protein product: CASRPTAGSGYTF.

The chain employs TRBV7-2 and TRBJ2-1, with TRBD2 identical over 16 bases. Germline V gives CDR1 SGHTA, CDR2 FQGNSA. Unmatched junction bases numbered 8, after V lost 0 bases and J lost 9 bases. The CDR3 consists of 18 residues. This CDR3 reads CASSLAPGTSGGAGEQFF. In nucleotides, the CDR3 is TGTGCCAGCAGCTTAGCGCCCGGGACTAGCGGGGGGGCCGGTGAGCAGTTCTTC. Combining the CDR3 with reference TRBV7-2 and TRBJ2-1 gives the whole variable domain GAGVSQSPSNKVTEKGKDVELRCDPISGHTALYWYRQSLGQGLEFLIYFQGNSAPDKSGLPSDRFSAERTGGSVSTLTIQRTQQEDSAVYLCASSLAPGTSGGAGEQFFGPGTRLTVL.

V usage is TRBV28 and J usage is TRBJ1-2; D is unclear. CDR1 is MDHEN, CDR2 SYDVKM, per germline. V dropped 6 bases and J dropped 8 bases, with 7 bases sitting between them. The CDR3 is made up of 10 amino acids. The CDR3 bases are TGTGCCAGCAGGGGGTCCGGCTACACCTTC. Translation gives CASRGSGYTF.

This chain joins TRBV18 and TRBJ1-1, with D tentatively TRBD1 (5 bases). Germline CDR1 and CDR2: KGHSH and LQKENI. The CDR3 is 14 residues long. The V and J ends lost 3 bases and 6 bases respectively, with 14 bases between them. Here the CDR3 reads CASSPRGRRSEAFF. The CDR3, as DNA: TGTGCCAGCTCACCGCGGGGACGGAGATCTGAAGCTTTCTTT.

J is TRBJ2-2 and V is TRBV4-2; perhaps TRBD1 as D (6 bases). CDR1 and CDR2 from the germline V gene are LGHNA and YNFKEQ. This CDR3 contains 15 residues. The ends were cut back, 4 bases at V and 7 bases at J, with 16 bases in the middle. CDR3 DNA sequence: TGTGCCAGCAGCCTTCGGCAGGGGTGGCACGGGGAGCTGTTTTTT. Translation gives CASSLRQGWHGELFF.

The chain employs TRBV5-1 and TRBJ2-7; possible D gene TRBD2, 5 bases. V lost 2 bases to trimming and J lost 7 bases, with 16 bases between them. The CDR3 runs 14 residues. The germline V gene has CDR1 SGHRS and CDR2 YFSETQ. The CDR3 DNA is TGCGCCAGCAGCTTTGAGGGTACCCCTACGGAGCAGTACTTC. Encoded protein: CASSFEGTPTEQYF. The whole variable domain, filled in from reference TRBV5-1 and TRBJ2-7, reads KAGVTQTPRYLIKTRGQQVTLSCSPISGHRSVSWYQQTPGQGLQFLFEYFSETQRNKGNFPGRFSGRQFSNSRSEMNVSTLELGDSALYLCASSFEGTPTEQYFGPGTRLTVT.

V is TRBV4-3 and J is TRBJ2-2; D unclear. The CDR3 consists of 13 residues. V was cut by 0 bases and J by 7 bases, with 6 bases left in between. Germline CDR1 and CDR2: LGHNA and YSLEER. The CDR3 coding sequence is TGCGCCAGCAGCCAAGAAAGGATCGGGGAGCTGTTTTTT. Translated: CASSQERIGELFF.

V gene TRBV4-1 combines with J gene TRBJ1-1; D remains unclear. In germline, CDR1 is MGHRA, CDR2 YSYEKL. The CDR3 loop spans 16 amino acids. V was clipped by 1 base and J by 0 bases, with 12 bases between them. The CDR3, as DNA: TGCGCCAGCAGCCAAGCCGTAGGGCCGATGAACACTGAAGCTTTCTTT. It encodes CASSQAVGPMNTEAFF.

This clone was counted a single time. The V and J genes are TRBV4-2 and TRBJ2-1; D is undetermined. This CDR3 region has 12 residues. The ends were cut back, 4 bases at V and 8 bases at J, with 9 bases in the middle. Germline loops: CDR1 LGHNA, CDR2 YNFKEQ. This CDR3 is CASSLRDHEQFF. The CDR3 DNA reads TGTGCCAGCAGCCTACGAGATCATGAGCAGTTCTTC.

The V and J genes are TRBV6-5 and TRBJ2-7; D possibly corresponds to TRBD2 (5 bases). Germline CDR1 MNHEY, CDR2 SVGAGI. The CDR3 has 16 residues. V was pared by 0 bases and J by 0 bases, with 12 bases between. The DNA of the CDR3 is TGTGCCAGCAGTTACTCGTTGAGGGTTCCCTCCTACGAGCAGTACTTC. This gives the protein CASSYSLRVPSYEQYF.

The V and J genes are TRBV20-1 and TRBJ1-1; tentatively, D is TRBD1 (5 bases). V was shortened by 5 bases and J by 5 bases, with 9 bases between the two germline ends. In germline, CDR1 is DFQATT, CDR2 SNEGSKA (reference sequence). This CDR3 spans 11 amino acids. CDR3 region: CSAGQGTEAFF. The CDR3 DNA follows: TGCAGTGCTGGCCAGGGAACTGAAGCTTTCTTT.

The rearrangement joins TRBV7-8 to TRBJ1-1; D is possibly TRBD1 (6 bases). From germline, CDR1 is SGHVS and CDR2 FQNEAQ. This CDR3 is built from 14 residues. Trimming shortened V by 7 bases and J by 4 bases, and 16 bases separated the two germline ends. DNA of the CDR3: TGTGCCAGCAACGAACAGGGAGGAGGCACTGAAGCTTTCTTT. This sequence encodes CASNEQGGGTEAFF.

This chain uses TRBV7-8 with TRBJ2-7; the match to TRBD1 covers 9 bases. The CDR3 is 17 residues long. CDR1 and CDR2 from the germline V gene are SGHVS and FQNEAQ. V dropped 0 bases and J dropped 3; count of bases not matched to a gene: 9. CDR3 in amino acids: CASSLAYSGTGNYEQYF. The CDR3 nucleotides are TGTGCCAGCAGCTTAGCGTACTCCGGGACAGGGAACTACGAGCAGTACTTC.

The chain carries TRBV10-1 and TRBJ1-2, with D uncertain. Germline CDR1 and CDR2: WNHNN and SYGVQD (reference sequence). V lost 0 bases and J lost 4, with 0 bases in between. The CDR3 is made up of 11 amino acids. CDR3 loop: CASSESYGYTF. For the CDR3, the DNA is TGCGCCAGCAGTGAGTCCTATGGCTACACCTTC.

The genes are TRBV7-2 and TRBJ1-2, with 7 bases aligning to TRBD1. V shed 5 bases, J shed 3 bases, and the junction held 9 bases outside the gene matches. The V gene's germline CDR1 is SGHTA and CDR2 FQGNSA. The CDR3 has 15 amino acids. CDR3 residues: CASSLGGGAYYGYTF. CDR3 nucleotides: TGTGCCAGCAGCCTTGGAGGGGGCGCGTACTATGGCTACACCTTC. The full variable domain, with the rest looked up from reference TRBV7-2 and TRBJ1-2, is GAGVSQSPSNKVTEKGKDVELRCDPISGHTALYWYRQSLGQGLEFLIYFQGNSAPDKSGLPSDRFSAERTGGSVSTLTIQRTQQEDSAVYLCASSLGGGAYYGYTFGSGTRLTVV.

The rearrangement uses TRBV4-3 and TRBJ1-2, with D maybe TRBD1 (6 bases). Germline V lookup: CDR1 LGHNA, CDR2 YSLEER. This CDR3 is 13 amino acids long. The ends were cut back, 0 bases at V and 6 bases at J, with 8 bases in the middle. CDR3: CASSQDRGDGYTF. The CDR3 coding sequence is TGCGCCAGCAGCCAAGACAGGGGTGATGGCTACACCTTC.

This chain uses TRBV19 with TRBJ1-1, with a possible D match to TRBD1 (5 bases). The CDR3 length is 14 residues. The V gene lost 5 bases and the J gene lost 10 bases, with 20 bases spanning the gap. Germline CDR1 LNHDA, CDR2 SQIVND (reference sequence). CDR3 coding DNA: TGTGCCAGTAGTGCCGGGACGGGGTTTCATGGAGCTTTCTTT. Amino acids: CASSAGTGFHGAFF.

Concerning this clone: In the same sample, other DNA sequences code for this CDR3. For the CDR3, the DNA is TGCGCCAGCAGCCAGGTTTGGGGGGCGCGGGACTACGAGCAGTACTTC. Amino acids: CASSQVWGARDYEQYF. The genes are TRBV4-1 and TRBJ2-7; D may match TRBD1 or TRBD2 (6 bases each). V was pared by 3 bases and J by 3 bases, with 18 bases between. The CDR3 has 16 residues. Per germline, CDR1 MGHRA and CDR2 YSYEKL.

V and J are TRBV11-2 and TRBJ1-2, with D perhaps TRBD1 (5 bases). This CDR3 is built from 12 residues. V was cut by 5 bases and J by 5 bases, with 9 bases left in between. Germline V lookup: CDR1 SGHAT, CDR2 FQNNGV. The CDR3 here is CASSNTGYGYTF. In nucleotides, the CDR3 is TGTGCCAGCAGCAATACAGGATATGGCTACACCTTC.

The V and J genes are TRBV7-2 and TRBJ2-6; D remains unclear. The CDR3 has 13 residues. CDR1 and CDR2 (germline): SGHTA, FQGNSA. Trimming left V 8 bases short and J 4 bases short, with 9 bases between. The CDR3 region is CASRSSGANVLTF. The CDR3 DNA follows: TGTGCCAGCCGATCCTCGGGGGCCAACGTCCTGACTTTC. Full variable domain (outside the CDR3, taken from reference TRBV7-2 and TRBJ2-6): GAGVSQSPSNKVTEKGKDVELRCDPISGHTALYWYRQSLGQGLEFLIYFQGNSAPDKSGLPSDRFSAERTGGSVSTLTIQRTQQEDSAVYLCASRSSGANVLTFGAGSRLTVL.

CDR3: CASSFYPGGMELFF. In nucleotides, the CDR3 is TGCGCCAGCAGTTTTTACCCCGGGGGCATGGAGCTGTTTTTT. The genes are TRBV5-1 and TRBJ2-2; D could derive from TRBD1 or TRBD2 (6 bases each). Looked up from germline, CDR1 is SGHRS and CDR2 is YFSETQ. The CDR3 loop spans 14 amino acids. V was pared by 5 bases and J by 10 bases, with 18 bases between. The whole variable domain, filled in from reference TRBV5-1 and TRBJ2-2, reads KAGVTQTPRYLIKTRGQQVTLSCSPISGHRSVSWYQQTPGQGLQFLFEYFSETQRNKGNFPGRFSGRQFSNSRSEMNVSTLELGDSALYLCASSFYPGGMELFFGEGSRLTVL.

The chain links TRBV4-2 to TRBJ2-2; TRBD2 agrees at 7 bases. This CDR3 contains 18 residues. With V trimmed by 0 bases and J by 6 bases, 13 bases remained unmatched. CDR1 and CDR2 from the germline V gene are LGHNA and YNFKEQ. CDR3 in DNA: TGTGCCAGCAGCCAAGATCGGGCGGGGGATATCAGAGCCGGGGAGCTGTTTTTT. This gives the protein CASSQDRAGDIRAGELFF.

The V gene is TRBV4-1, the J gene TRBJ2-3; D is undetermined. Between the trimmed V and J ends, which lost 1 base and 1 base, there was a span of 6 bases. Germline-derived CDR1 and CDR2 are MGHRA and YSYEKL. The CDR3 runs to 14 residues. CDR3 bases: TGCGCCAGCAGCCAAGTTATCCGCACAGATACGCAGTATTTT. This encodes CASSQVIRTDTQYF.

For this clone: Sequence at one end of the junction differs from germline and may be a read error. The chain uses TRBV4-2 and TRBJ2-1; TRBD1 might be the D (6 bases). Germline CDR1 is LGHNA and CDR2 is YNFKEQ. CDR3 length: 14 residues. The CDR3 spells CAGSQDLGGTEQFF. The DNA for the CDR3 is TGTGCCGGCAGCCAAGATTTAGGGGGTACTGAGCAGTTCTTC.